This record covers a single TCR beta chain. Its specificity is unknown. This sample stems from a study of T cell responses to AZD1222 COVID-19 vaccine. Study-wide results and limits: Among vaccine-associated CD4 TCRs, coverage spanned spike, with dominance at 160-218 and 743-854. Donors, mostly white British, included more females; clonal diversity was possibly underestimated. Sampling captured repertoires only after the peak T cell response. AZD1222 recipients seropositive at baseline numbered only six.

This table comes from immunoSEQ multiplex PCR, and its TCRdb copy is limited to in-frame clones, with some not included. The sample records tens of thousands of clones, about 84% being singletons. The receptor was derived from an adult in good health. The sample here was peripheral blood, taken on day 0 of AZD1222 vaccination.

Written as DNA, the CDR3 is TGTGCCAGCAGTACACCCCAGGGAACCTACGAGCAGTACTTC. Amino acids: CASSTPQGTYEQYF. The chain joins TRBV27 to TRBJ2-7; D is perhaps TRBD1 (5 bases). This CDR3 spans 14 amino acids. V lost 5 bases, J lost 2 bases, and 13 bases lay in between. Germline V gene data show CDR1 as MNHEY and CDR2 as SMNVEV (reference sequence).